What follows describes a single T cell receptor (beta chain). Its binding antigen is unknown. Per-nucleotide qualities are absent, and no much larger clonotype sits a single base away. This sample stems from a study of vaccination effects on CD4 cells after COVID-19 (dated by TCRdb to the early 2020s). Study-level background: Participants received two doses of either the BNT162b2 or the mRNA-1273 mRNA SARS-CoV-2 vaccine. SARS-CoV-2 spike-specific CD4+ TCR repertoires from before and after mRNA vaccination were compared in COVID-19 convalescent patients and in infection-naive vaccine recipients. Altogether, some 11 COVID-19 convalescent patients and a few SARS-CoV-2-naive healthy vaccine recipients made up the full study. Cultures from other donors in the study were sequenced using the Oncomine TCR Beta short-read assay on an Illumina iSeq 100.

Receptors were amplified or captured by the immunoSEQ multiplex PCR assay. TCR beta CDR3 sequencing was performed on DNA from the cultured, isolated CD4+ T cells. As for the authors' bioinformatics: Non-productive TCR sequences were removed, reads were trimmed to the CDR3 region, and CDR3s of at least 7 amino acids were retained. Antigen-specific clonotypes were identified with the MANAFEST web app by comparing expansion in peptide wells against reference cultures. To count as positive, a clone had to show expansion at FDR<0.05 compared with the reference and with all other wells, an odds ratio above 5, and a frequency above 0.1% in two replicate wells. A clonotype was called cross-reactive if it was significantly expanded both in SARS-CoV-2 spike wells and in at least one common cold coronavirus spike condition. CDR3 similarity was assessed by Levenshtein distance with the stringdist R package, and unrooted trees were built with ape in R 3.6.1. Here the immuneACCESS table is served through TCRdb, limited to in-frame sequences with V and J called. Missing clones are a known gap in these copies; in checked studies unresolved V genes cover under half, and the rest lacks a known reason. V, J and clone size were drawn from that table, and D and trimming were deduced from the DNA. Recorded for this sample are 25,000 to 30,000 clones; around 75% of them occurred a single time. Of the sample, 25% to 30% falls within the top ten clones.

Study-level results and caveats: Both infection-induced and vaccine-induced clones contracted markedly at late post-vaccination timepoints, which is consistent with waning T cell responses. Among healthy vaccine recipients, nearly all vaccine-induced clones were SARS-CoV-2 mono-reactive, and only 1 of 255 was cross-reactive with common cold coronaviruses. Limitations of the study were the small number of convalescent patients and the absence of early post-infection timepoints.

In the germline V gene (reference sequence), CDR1 corresponds to LNHDA and CDR2 to SQIVND. From its cysteine to its phenylalanine, the CDR3 spans 14 amino acids. Here the CDR3 DNA is all that survives: 42 bases in frame from base 1. V trim: 5 bases; J trim: 10 bases; unmatched bases: 9. The ViraFEST assay stimulated PBMC with viral peptide pools and then used TCR sequencing to identify antigen-specific CD4+ T cell clonotypes by expansion. After 10 to 11 days of culture, CD4+ T cells were isolated with the EasySep CD4+ T cell isolation kit. None of the healthy vaccine recipients had a prior SARS-CoV-2 infection, which was confirmed by nucleocapsid antibody tests that came back negative both before and after vaccination. A few million PBMC per well were cultured with approximately 10 ug/ml peptides in IMDM containing approximately 4.7% human AB serum, roughly 10 IU/ml IL-2 and gentamicin. On days 3 and 7, half of the culture medium was replaced with fresh IL-2-containing medium. Unless noted otherwise, every peptide stimulation condition was cultured in triplicate wells. PBMC were separated from whole blood using Ficoll-Paque Plus gradient centrifugation and were then either cryopreserved at -140C or used fresh. The overlapping peptide pools covered the spike proteins of SARS-CoV-2 and of the common cold coronaviruses HCoV-NL63, HCoV-OC43 and HCoV-229E. The QIAamp micro DNA kit was used to extract genomic DNA from the cultured CD4+ T cells.

Here the sequenced sample was CD4+ T cells from PBMCs cultured with SARS-CoV-2 spike peptides, taken before COVID-19 vaccination. This specimen's cell subset or site label, interpreted: SARS-CoV-2 spike overlapping peptide pool stimulation. The sequence derives from a human donor who received a COVID-19 vaccine. The chain employs TRBV19 and TRBJ2-1; 9 of the junction bases match TRBD2. The CDR3 amino acid sequence is: CASSWVAGVGEQFF. At the DNA level, the sequence is TGTGCCAGTAGTTGGGTAGCGGGAGTTGGAGAGCAGTTCTTC.